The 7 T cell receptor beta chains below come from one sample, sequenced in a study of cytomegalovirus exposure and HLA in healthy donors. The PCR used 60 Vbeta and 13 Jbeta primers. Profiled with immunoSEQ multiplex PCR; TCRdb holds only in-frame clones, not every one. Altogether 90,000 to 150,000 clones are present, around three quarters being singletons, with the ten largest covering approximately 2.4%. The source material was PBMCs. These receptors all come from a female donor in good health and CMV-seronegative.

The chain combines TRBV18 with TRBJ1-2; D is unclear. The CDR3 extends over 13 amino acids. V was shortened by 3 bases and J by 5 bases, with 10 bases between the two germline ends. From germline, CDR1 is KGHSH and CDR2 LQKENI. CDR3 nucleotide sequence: TGTGCCAGCTCACCTGAGGCGGGGTATGGCTACACCTTC. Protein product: CASSPEAGYGYTF.

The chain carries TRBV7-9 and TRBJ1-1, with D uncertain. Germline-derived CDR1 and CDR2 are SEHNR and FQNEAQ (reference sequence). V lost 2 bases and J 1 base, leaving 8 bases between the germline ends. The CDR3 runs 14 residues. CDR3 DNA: TGTGCCAGCAGCTTAACAGTGGAGAACACTGAAGCTTTCTTT. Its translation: CASSLTVENTEAFF. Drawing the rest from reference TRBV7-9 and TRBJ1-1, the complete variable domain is DTGVSQNPRHKITKRGQNVTFRCDPISEHNRLYWYRQTLGQGPEFLTYFQNEAQLEKSRLLSDRFSAERPKGSFSTLEIQRTEQGDSAMYLCASSLTVENTEAFFGQGTRLTVV.

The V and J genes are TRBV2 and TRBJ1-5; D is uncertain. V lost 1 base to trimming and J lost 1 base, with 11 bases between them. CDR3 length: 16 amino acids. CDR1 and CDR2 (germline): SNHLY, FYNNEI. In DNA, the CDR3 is TGTGCCAGCAGTGAAGGTGGCAGGAGGAGCAATCAGCCCCAGCATTTT. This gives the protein CASSEGGRRSNQPQHF.

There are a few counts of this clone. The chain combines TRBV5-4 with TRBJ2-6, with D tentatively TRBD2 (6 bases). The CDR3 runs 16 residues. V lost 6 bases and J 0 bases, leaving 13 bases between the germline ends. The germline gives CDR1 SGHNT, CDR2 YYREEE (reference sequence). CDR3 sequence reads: CASKTGDHSGANVLTF. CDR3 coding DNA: TGTGCCAGCAAAACGGGGGACCACTCTGGGGCCAACGTCCTGACTTTC.

The CDR3 nucleotides are TGTGCCAGCAGCCGAGGCGGGGGGCAGGGGGCCTACGAGCAGTACTTC. Its protein is CASSRGGGQGAYEQYF. The gene calls are TRBV5-6 and TRBJ2-7, with D perhaps TRBD2 (8 bases). In germline, CDR1 is SGHDT, CDR2 YYEEEE. V was clipped by 4 bases and J by 2 bases, with 19 bases between them. This CDR3 is built from 16 residues.

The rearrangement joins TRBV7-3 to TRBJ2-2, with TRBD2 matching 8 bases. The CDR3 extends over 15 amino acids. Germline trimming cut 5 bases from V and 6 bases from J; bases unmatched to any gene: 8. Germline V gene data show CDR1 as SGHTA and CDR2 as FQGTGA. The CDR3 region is CASSQAGGSAGELFF. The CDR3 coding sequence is TGTGCCAGCAGCCAGGCGGGGGGCTCGGCCGGGGAGCTGTTTTTT.

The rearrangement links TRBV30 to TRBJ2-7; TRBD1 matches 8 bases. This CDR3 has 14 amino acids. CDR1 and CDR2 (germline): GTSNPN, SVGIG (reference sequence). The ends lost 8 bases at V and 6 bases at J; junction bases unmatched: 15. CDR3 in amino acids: CARRSPGGFGEQYF. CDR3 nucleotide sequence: TGTGCCCGCCGGTCCCCAGGGGGCTTTGGCGAGCAGTACTTC.